Sequencing of this T cell receptor beta chain was carried out in a study of T-cell reconstitution after alpha-beta-depleted transplantation in children. A TCRbeta library incorporating unique molecular identifiers was prepared. MiXCR was run by TCRdb on the PCR reads, yielding one entry per CDR3 protein. The table lists around 200,000 distinct CDR3 sequences, more than 6.5% of them singletons, with 3% in the top ten. Many counts were recorded for this clonotype. The TCR originated in a human donor who donated a stem cell graft to a child with Wiskott-Aldrich syndrome. The material sequenced was PBMCs from the stem cell graft donor, taken from the stem cell graft.

For the CDR3, the DNA is TGCAGCGTTCCTATTGGCTTTTACAATGAGCAGTTCTTC. The encoded protein is CSVPIGFYNEQFF. The genes are TRBV29-1 and TRBJ2-1; D call uncertain. The CDR3 extends over 13 amino acids. The germline V and J ends were trimmed by 5 bases and 4 bases, with 12 bases remaining between them. From germline, CDR1 is SQVTM and CDR2 ANQGSEA.